Presented here are 5 T cell receptor beta chains from one specimen sequenced in a study of T cell repertoires in cytomegalovirus infection. TCRdb re-derived calls from the reads in MiXCR, one entry per CDR3 protein. Among about 300,000 distinct CDR3 sequences listed, around 9.1% were seen once. Sequencing was done on a sample of PBMCs. These TCRs come from a human donor in good health (CMV status not recorded). Some clones in this sample may be carry-over from other donors' samples.

There are many counts of this clonotype. This sequence joins TRBV11-2 and TRBJ2-2; perhaps TRBD1 as D (5 bases). The CDR3 extends over 15 amino acids. Trimming pared 3 bases from V and 7 bases from J, leaving 15 bases between. From germline, CDR1 is SGHAT and CDR2 FQNNGV. CDR3 in DNA: TGTGCCAGCAGCTTTGATCAGGGTTCCAACGGGGAGCTGTTTTTT. Its translation: CASSFDQGSNGELFF. Based on the CDR3 plus reference TRBV11-2 and TRBJ2-2, the full variable domain is EAGVAQSPRYKIIEKRQSVAFWCNPISGHATLYWYQQILGQGPKLLIQFQNNGVVDDSQLPKDRFSAERLKGVDSTLKIQPAKLEDSAVYLCASSFDQGSNGELFFGEGSRLTVL.

At least ten counts were recorded for this clonotype. This rearrangement joins TRBV6-1 to TRBJ1-1, with 7 nucleotides matching TRBD1. The CDR3 is 14 residues long. The V and J ends lost 1 base and 3 bases, in that order; junction bases with no gene match: 2. Germline loops: CDR1 MNHNS, CDR2 SASEGT. The CDR3 DNA sequence: TGTGCCAGCAGTGAAGACAGGGGAGACACTGAAGCTTTCTTT. Translating it yields CASSEDRGDTEAFF.

The table lists this clonotype with many counts. The rearrangement links TRBV7-3 to TRBJ2-4; the D is unclear. Germline V CDR1 and CDR2: SGHTA, FQGTGA. The CDR3 totals 13 residues. Trimming cost V 5 bases and J 15 bases, with 20 bases left between them. This chain's CDR3 is CASSRDAGRVLYF. DNA of the CDR3: TGTGCCAGCAGCCGAGATGCCGGACGGGTTTTGTACTTC.

This clonotype was seen at least ten times. The chain is built from TRBV7-2 and TRBJ1-2; D is ambiguous. V dropped 2 bases and J dropped 5 bases, with 6 bases sitting between them. From germline, CDR1 is SGHTA and CDR2 FQGNSA. The CDR3 totals 12 residues. Here the CDR3 reads CASSLSQYGYTF. The CDR3 coding sequence is TGTGCCAGCAGCTTAAGTCAGTATGGCTACACCTTC.

This clonotype was seen repeatedly, ten times or more. The chain recombines TRBV20-1 with TRBJ2-7, with D possibly being TRBD2 (6 bases). The CDR3 loop spans 10 amino acids. V lost 5 bases to trimming and J lost 6 bases, with 8 bases between them. From germline, CDR1 is DFQATT and CDR2 SNEGSKA (reference sequence). CDR3 sequence (DNA): TGCAGTGCTTTGGGGGGCGAGCAGTACGTC. It codes for CSALGGEQYV.